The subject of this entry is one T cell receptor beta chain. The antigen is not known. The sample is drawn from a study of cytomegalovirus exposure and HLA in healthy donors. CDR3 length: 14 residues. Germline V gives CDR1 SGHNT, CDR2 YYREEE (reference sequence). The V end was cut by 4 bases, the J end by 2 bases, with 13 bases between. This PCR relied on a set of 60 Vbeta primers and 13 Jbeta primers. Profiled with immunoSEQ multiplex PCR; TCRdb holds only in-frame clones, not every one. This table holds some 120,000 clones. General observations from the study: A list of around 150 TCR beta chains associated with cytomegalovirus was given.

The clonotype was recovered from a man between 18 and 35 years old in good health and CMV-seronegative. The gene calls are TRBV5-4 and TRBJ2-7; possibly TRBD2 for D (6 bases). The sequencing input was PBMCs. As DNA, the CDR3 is TGTGCCAGCAGCCCCGGAGGGACTCCCTACGAGCAGTACTTC. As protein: CASSPGGTPYEQYF.